The 9 T cell receptor beta chains below were found in one sample sequenced in a study of cytomegalovirus exposure and HLA in healthy donors. PCR amplification relied on 60 Vbeta primers (plus 13 Jbeta primers). Here immunoSEQ multiplex PCR was the method, and the copy in TCRdb shows in-frame clones only, minus some. The sample shows around 240,000 clones, about 81% of them seen only once. Material for sequencing was PBMCs. Receptor source: a middle-aged woman in good health and CMV-seropositive.

The V gene is TRBV7-2, the J gene TRBJ2-1; the match to TRBD1 covers 12 bases. The CDR3 has 16 amino acids. CDR1 and CDR2 (germline): SGHTA, FQGNSA. V gave up 3 bases and J gave up 9 bases; unmatched junction bases: 9. The CDR3 loop is CASSFAGTGGAGEQFF. The CDR3 bases are TGTGCCAGCAGCTTTGCCGGGACAGGGGGCGCGGGTGAGCAGTTCTTC.

This clone is a singleton in its sample. The chain uses TRBV6-5 and TRBJ2-1; weak D call: TRBD2 (6 bases). In germline, CDR1 is MNHEY, CDR2 SVGAGI. The CDR3 is 14 amino acids. With 2 bases removed from V and 4 bases from J, the gap between germline ends came to 9 bases. The CDR3 nucleotides are TGTGCCAGCAGTTACGATGCGGGGTACAATGAGCAGTTCTTC. Translating it yields CASSYDAGYNEQFF.

About this clone itself: The conserved closing phenylalanine or tryptophan is absent in this CDR3, likely reflecting a read error. Because the CDR3's place on the DNA is in doubt, the DNA is left out and the CDR3 is given as listed by TCRdb. The chain has TRBV7-2 and TRBJ1-2; TRBD1, the table's D call, lacks a check against the DNA. CDR1 and CDR2 (germline): SGHTA, FQGNSA. The CDR3 comprises 15 residues, both ends counted. Here the CDR3 reads CASSLALSGGAPDIS.

The chain employs TRBV30 and TRBJ2-3, with 8 bases matching TRBD1. The CDR3 runs to 16 residues. Losses at the gene ends were 2 bases for V and 3 bases for J; bases not matched to a gene: 10. Germline V gene lookup returns CDR1 GTSNPN and CDR2 SVGIG (reference sequence). The CDR3 protein is CAWSTGQGSTTDTQYF. CDR3 DNA sequence: TGTGCCTGGAGTACAGGACAGGGAAGTACAACAGATACGCAGTATTTT.

This rearrangement joins TRBV29-1 to TRBJ1-2; D gene unclear. The CDR3 runs 11 residues. Germline lookup yields CDR1 SQVTM and CDR2 ANQGSEA. The V and J ends lost 3 bases and 6 bases respectively, with 8 bases between them. The CDR3 sequence is CSVEEAHGYTF. The CDR3 coding sequence is TGCAGCGTTGAGGAGGCCCATGGCTACACCTTC.

The chain employs TRBV6-1 and TRBJ2-2, with a tentative D call TRBD2 (6 bases). This CDR3 has 14 amino acids. The germline V gene encodes CDR1 MNHNS and CDR2 SASEGT. The V and J ends lost 3 bases and 5 bases respectively, with 10 bases between them. CDR3 coding DNA: TGTGCCAGCAGTGAGCCGGGGGATACCGGGGAGCTGTTTTTT. It encodes CASSEPGDTGELFF.

V gene TRBV5-1 combines with J gene TRBJ2-7; D unresolved. Per germline, CDR1 SGHRS and CDR2 YFSETQ. The V gene lost 5 bases and the J gene lost 4 bases, with 13 bases spanning the gap. The CDR3 sequence is 13 residues long. CDR3 nucleotide sequence: TGCGCCAGCAGGCAGAGTAGCCCATACGAGCAGTACTTC. Its protein is CASRQSSPYEQYF. The variable domain in full, completed from reference TRBV5-1 and TRBJ2-7, reads KAGVTQTPRYLIKTRGQQVTLSCSPISGHRSVSWYQQTPGQGLQFLFEYFSETQRNKGNFPGRFSGRQFSNSRSEMNVSTLELGDSALYLCASRQSSPYEQYFGPGTRLTVT.

The chain combines TRBV15 with TRBJ2-7, with 7 positions matching TRBD2. Trimming removed 0 bases from V and 0 bases from J; junction bases left unmatched: 2. The CDR3 contains 15 residues. The V gene's germline CDR1 is LNHNV and CDR2 YYDKDF (reference sequence). In DNA form, the CDR3 reads TGTGCCACCAGCAGAGATCCGGGGGGCTCCTACGAGCAGTACTTC. Encoded protein: CATSRDPGGSYEQYF. Using reference TRBV15 and TRBJ2-7 for the parts outside the CDR3, the full variable domain is DAMVIQNPRYQVTQFGKPVTLSCSQTLNHNVMYWYQQKSSQAPKLLFHYYDKDFNNEADTPDNFQSRRPNTSFCFLDIRSPGLGDTAMYLCATSRDPGGSYEQYFGPGTRLTVT.

The chain employs TRBV11-3 and TRBJ2-7; weak D call: TRBD2 (5 bases). CDR1 and CDR2 from the germline V gene are SGHNT and YENEEA. The CDR3 has 11 amino acids. Trimming shortened V by 4 bases and J by 6 bases, and 7 bases separated the two germline ends. CDR3 nucleotides: TGTGCCAGCAGCTGGGCGGGCGAGCAGTACTTC. Its translation is CASSWAGEQYF.